A selection of T cell receptor beta chains follows, all from one sample in a study of blood T cell repertoires in COVID-19. Clones were read by immunoSEQ multiplex PCR, and TCRdb kept only the in-frame ones, dropping some. Of roughly 41,000 clones detected, approximately 85% appear once; the ten largest clones hold less than 20%. The specimen was peripheral blood. The receptor set was obtained from a human donor in a cohort sampled during active COVID-19. The donor label of this sample is uncertain. The CDR3 runs from the conserved cysteine through the conserved F or W. D genes are given only for firm matches. The size entry is marked missing in some rows and otherwise reads once, few, many or a size class.

v_call	clone_size	j_call	cdr3_length	d_call	cdr3_aa	cdr3_nt
TRBV7-2	.	TRBJ1-5	16	.	CASSLGQAGAGQPQHF	TGTGCCAGCAGCTTAGGTCAGGCAGGGGCTGGTCAGCCCCAGCATTTT
TRBV28	.	TRBJ1-5	14	.	CASSSVYSNQPQHF	TGTGCCAGCAGTTCAGTTTATAGCAATCAGCCCCAGCATTTT
TRBV18	.	TRBJ1-5	14	TRBD1	CASSDQGGNQPQHF	TGTGCCAGCTCAGACCAGGGGGGCAATCAGCCCCAGCATTTT
TRBV5-1	.	TRBJ2-2	15	TRBD1	CASSPGQAPTGELFF	TGCGCCAGCAGCCCGGGACAGGCCCCCACCGGGGAGCTGTTTTTT
TRBV19	.	TRBJ2-5	14	.	CASSRAGVRETQYF	TGTGCCAGTAGTCGGGCAGGGGTCCGGGAGACCCAGTACTTC
TRBV12-3/TRBV12-4	.	TRBJ1-2	12	.	CASSLGAFGYTF	TGTGCCAGCAGTCTGGGGGCGTTCGGCTACACCTTC
TRBV5-4	.	TRBJ2-5	15	.	CASSLMGAAGETQYF	TGTGCCAGCAGCTTGATGGGGGCAGCGGGGGAGACCCAGTACTTC
TRBV28	.	TRBJ1-2	15	TRBD1	CASSLLLGTGSSYTF	TGTGCCAGCAGTTTACTCCTCGGGACAGGGAGTAGCTACACCTTC
TRBV24-1	.	TRBJ2-1	18	TRBD2	CATSAARASGGGYDEQFF	TGTGCCACCAGTGCTGCTCGTGCTAGCGGGGGGGGATACGATGAGCAGTTCTTC
TRBV2	.	TRBJ2-3	15	TRBD1	CASSVTGGSTDTQYF	TGTGCCAGCAGCGTCACAGGGGGGAGCACAGATACGCAGTATTTT
TRBV7-3	.	TRBJ2-3	15	TRBD2	CASSQLARSTDTQYF	TGTGCCAGCAGCCAACTAGCGCGTAGCACAGATACGCAGTATTTT
TRBV7-8	.	TRBJ2-1	18	TRBD2	CASSLDSRRLAGRNEQFF	TGTGCCAGCAGCTTAGATTCACGGCGACTAGCGGGGAGGAATGAGCAGTTCTTC
TRBV7-3	.	TRBJ2-1	15	.	CASSLGTSNYNEQFF	TGTGCCAGCAGCTTAGGGACTTCTAACTACAATGAGCAGTTCTTC
TRBV11-1	.	TRBJ1-1	15	.	CANSSPSQGVTEAFF	TGTGCCAACAGCTCCCCTTCACAGGGAGTCACTGAAGCTTTCTTT
TRBV15	.	TRBJ2-3	17	TRBD2	CATSSLGGGPSADTQYF	TGTGCCACCAGCTCACTCGGGGGGGGGCCCAGCGCAGATACGCAGTATTTT
TRBV9	.	TRBJ1-3	14	.	CASSATGSGNTIYF	TGTGCCAGCAGCGCTACAGGGAGTGGAAACACCATATATTTT
TRBV6-4	.	TRBJ2-1	12	TRBD1	CASSGQGNEQFF	TGTGCCAGCAGCGGACAGGGCAATGAGCAGTTCTTC
TRBV7-9	.	TRBJ1-1	13	TRBD1	CASSGQGDTEAFF	TGTGCCAGCAGCGGACAGGGGGACACTGAAGCTTTCTTT
TRBV6-2/TRBV6-3	.	TRBJ2-2	17	TRBD2	CASSYPGLALNTGELFF	TGTGCCAGCAGTTACCCAGGACTAGCTTTAAACACCGGGGAGCTGTTTTTT
TRBV18	.	TRBJ1-2	14	.	CASSPGGQKYGYTF	TGTGCCAGCTCACCAGGCGGGCAGAAATATGGCTACACCTTC
TRBV27	.	TRBJ1-4	15	.	CASSSEGRTNEKLFF	TGTGCCAGCAGTTCCGAGGGGAGGACTAATGAAAAACTGTTTTTT
TRBV28	once	TRBJ1-6	14	.	CASSLGAGYSPLHF	TGTGCCAGCAGTTTGGGGGCAGGGTATTCACCCCTCCACTTT
TRBV6-2/TRBV6-3	medium-sized	TRBJ2-7	17	.	CASSYSSDGGDPYEQYF	TGTGCCAGCAGTTACTCGAGTGACGGAGGGGATCCCTACGAGCAGTACTTC
TRBV18	.	TRBJ1-4	16	TRBD1	CASSPLPGQSNEKLFF	TGTGCCAGCTCACCACTTCCGGGACAGTCAAATGAAAAACTGTTTTTT
TRBV11-2	.	TRBJ1-5	16	.	CASSLPEPGLHQPQHF	TGTGCCAGCAGCCTTCCAGAACCAGGGCTTCATCAGCCCCAGCATTTT
TRBV20-1	.	TRBJ1-1	11	TRBD1	CSAKTDRGAFF	TGCAGTGCTAAGACGGACAGGGGTGCTTTCTTT
TRBV27	.	TRBJ1-2	14	TRBD1	CASSLKGTGHGYTF	TGTGCCAGCAGTTTAAAAGGGACAGGGCACGGCTACACCTTC
TRBV3-1/TRBV3-2	.	TRBJ2-7	15	TRBD2	CASSQRKRGGYEQYF	TGTGCCAGCAGCCAAAGGAAGCGGGGGGGGTACGAGCAGTACTTC